These 15 T cell receptor beta chains were sequenced from one sample in a study of cytomegalovirus exposure and HLA in healthy donors. With 60 Vbeta and 13 Jbeta primers, the PCR was carried out. Profiling relied on immunoSEQ multiplex PCR, and the TCRdb table lists in-frame clones only, not all of them. The table records roughly 110,000 clones, more than 70% of them present only once. Sequencing input: PBMCs. These receptors were taken from a man aged 30 to 45 in good health and CMV-seronegative.

Points on this clone: One end of the junction does not line up with germline, which may come from a read error. Additional DNA sequences in this sample encode the identical CDR3. The V gene is TRBV6-1, the J gene TRBJ1-1, with 9 bases that match TRBD1. The length of the CDR3 is 14 residues. Per germline, CDR1 MNHNS and CDR2 SASEGT. DNA of the CDR3: TGCGCCAGTAAACAGGACAGGGGCTCCACTGAAGCTTTCTTT. It yields the protein CASKQDRGSTEAFF.

The rearrangement links TRBV9 to TRBJ2-7, with D maybe TRBD1 (6 bases). The V end was cut by 3 bases, the J end by 6 bases, with 10 bases between. Germline assignment: CDR1 SGDLS and CDR2 YYNGEE. CDR3 length: 12 residues. CDR3: CASSADSREQYF. CDR3 nucleotide sequence: TGTGCCAGCAGCGCGGACAGTCGCGAGCAGTACTTC.

This chain uses TRBV19 with TRBJ2-3; possible D gene TRBD1, 5 bases. Per germline, CDR1 LNHDA and CDR2 SQIVND (reference sequence). The CDR3 spans 16 residues. Trimming removed 5 bases at V and 0 bases at J, with 15 bases between. The CDR3 loop reads CASSPFTRGSTDTQYF. DNA for the CDR3: TGTGCCAGTAGTCCATTTACAAGGGGCAGCACAGATACGCAGTATTTT.

The chain recombines TRBV18 with TRBJ2-7; TRBD2 matches 8 bases. Per germline, CDR1 KGHSH and CDR2 LQKENI. CDR3 length: 15 residues. Unmatched junction bases numbered 5, after V lost 3 bases and J lost 1 base. The CDR3 DNA reads TGTGCCAGCTCACCTAGGACTAGCTCATCCTACGAGCAGTACTTC. Translating it yields CASSPRTSSSYEQYF. Drawing the rest from reference TRBV18 and TRBJ2-7, the complete variable domain is NAGVMQNPRHLVRRRGQEARLRCSPMKGHSHVYWYRQLPEEGLKFMVYLQKENIIDESGMPKERFSAEFPKEGPSILRIQQVVRGDSAAYFCASSPRTSSSYEQYFGPGTRLTVT.

This clone was seen a single time. V usage is TRBV7-9 and J usage is TRBJ2-1, with 9 nucleotides matching TRBD2. The CDR3 extends over 17 amino acids. Germline-derived CDR1 and CDR2 are SEHNR and FQNEAQ (reference sequence). Germline trimming cut 1 base from V and 6 bases from J; bases unmatched to any gene: 10. The CDR3 sequence: CASSLDTGTSWANEQFF. The CDR3 DNA reads TGTGCCAGCAGCTTAGACACCGGGACTAGCTGGGCCAATGAGCAGTTCTTC.

CDR3 sequence reads: CASSLNQNMNTEAFF. The CDR3 coding sequence is TGTGCCAGCAGCTTAAACCAGAACATGAACACTGAAGCTTTCTTT. The chain employs TRBV7-9 and TRBJ1-1; D gene uncertain. V was pared by 2 bases and J by 0 bases, with 10 bases between. The germline V gene encodes CDR1 SEHNR and CDR2 FQNEAQ (reference sequence). This CDR3 comprises 15 residues.

This clone was seen only a few times. The gene calls are TRBV29-1 and TRBJ2-1, with D unresolved. V was clipped by 7 bases and J by 6 bases, with 16 bases between them. Germline lookup yields CDR1 SQVTM and CDR2 ANQGSEA. This CDR3 has 13 residues. The CDR3 region has the DNA TGCAGCGGTCTAGAAATGGCCCGCAATGAGCAGTTCTTC. Amino acids: CSGLEMARNEQFF.

The chain couples TRBV18 to TRBJ2-3; 15 nucleotides align to TRBD2. This CDR3 is 16 amino acids long. The germline V gene has CDR1 KGHSH and CDR2 LQKENI. V lost 3 bases, J lost 6 bases, and 4 bases stayed unmatched. The chain's CDR3 is CASSPGLAGGEDTQYF. Written as DNA, the CDR3 is TGTGCCAGCTCACCGGGACTAGCGGGGGGCGAGGATACGCAGTATTTT.

Note on this clone: The sample contains more than one DNA sequence encoding this CDR3. This sequence joins TRBV19 and TRBJ1-5; 10 bases line up with TRBD1. The CDR3 runs 15 residues. CDR1 and CDR2 (germline): LNHDA, SQIVND (reference sequence). V lost 4 bases and J lost 2; bases outside the gene matches: 2. CDR3 coding DNA: TGTGCCAGTAGTAGAGGACAGGGGGGCAATCAGCCCCAGCATTTT. Translating gives CASSRGQGGNQPQHF.

The V gene is TRBV19, the J gene TRBJ2-3; D uncertain. Germline V gene data show CDR1 as LNHDA and CDR2 as SQIVND (reference sequence). Trimming shortened V by 8 bases and J by 2 bases, and 5 bases separated the two germline ends. This CDR3 is built from 11 residues. CDR3 loop: CASSLTDTQYF. The CDR3 DNA reads as TGTGCCAGTTCCCTCACAGATACGCAGTATTTT.

This clone occurred a few times. This rearrangement joins TRBV29-1 to TRBJ1-4, with 10 bases identical to TRBD1. Trimming at V came to 6 bases and at J to 7 bases, leaving 5 bases not matched to a gene. This CDR3 contains 13 residues. Germline assignment: CDR1 SQVTM and CDR2 ANQGSEA. The CDR3 loop reads CSVKGQGSEKLFF. CDR3 nucleotides: TGCAGCGTGAAGGGACAGGGGAGTGAAAAACTGTTTTTT.

V usage is TRBV29-1 and J usage is TRBJ2-2; 9 bases are a match to TRBD2. V gave up 3 bases and J gave up 0 bases; unmatched junction bases: 5. Germline V gives CDR1 SQVTM, CDR2 ANQGSEA. The length of the CDR3 is 16 residues. As DNA, the CDR3 is TGCAGCGTTGAGATCCCTAGCGGGACGAACACCGGGGAGCTGTTTTTT. Translated, it gives CSVEIPSGTNTGELFF.

The chain couples TRBV29-1 to TRBJ1-1; 8 bases match TRBD1. Germline V gives CDR1 SQVTM, CDR2 ANQGSEA. Trimming took 5 bases from V and 1 from J; bases not matched to a gene: 3. CDR3 length equals 13 residues. CDR3 residues: CSVRGQENTEAFF. In nucleotides, the CDR3 is TGCAGCGTTCGGGGACAGGAGAACACTGAAGCTTTCTTT. Variable domain in full (rest from reference TRBV29-1 and TRBJ1-1): SAVISQKPSRDICQRGTSLTIQCQVDSQVTMMFWYRQQPGQSLTLIATANQGSEATYESGFVIDKFPISRPNLTFSTLTVSNMSPEDSSIYLCSVRGQENTEAFFGQGTRLTVV.

The rearrangement uses TRBV5-4 and TRBJ2-1; 9 bases are shared with TRBD2. CDR1 SGHNT and CDR2 YYREEE come from the germline V gene (reference sequence). The CDR3 has 16 amino acids. J lost 2 bases, V lost 2 bases, and 5 bases had no gene match. The CDR3 sequence is CASSLGGRDPYNEQFF. CDR3 nucleotides: TGTGCCAGCAGCTTAGGCGGGAGGGACCCCTACAATGAGCAGTTCTTC.

The chain employs TRBV5-6 and TRBJ1-1; D is unclear. The CDR3 is 13 residues long. V was trimmed by 0 bases and J by 4 bases, leaving 7 bases between them. Germline CDR1 reads SGHDT; CDR2 reads YYEEEE. CDR3 in amino acids: CASSLGRLTEAFF. CDR3 bases: TGTGCCAGCAGCTTGGGGAGGCTCACTGAAGCTTTCTTT. The full variable domain, with the rest looked up from reference TRBV5-6 and TRBJ1-1, is DAGVTQSPTHLIKTRGQQVTLRCSPKSGHDTVSWYQQALGQGPQFIFQYYEEEERQRGNFPDRFSGHQFPNYSSELNVNALLLGDSALYLCASSLGRLTEAFFGQGTRLTVV.